This T cell receptor (beta chain) was documented in a study of OX40 agonist ivuxolimab in advanced cancers. This table comes from immunoSEQ multiplex PCR, and its TCRdb copy is limited to in-frame clones, with some not included. The sample lists about 69,000 clones; more than 70% were seen once. The CDR3 has 15 residues. Germline V CDR1 and CDR2: SGHRS, YFSETQ. The V end lost 1 base, the J end lost 8 bases, and 16 bases lay between the germline ends. Comment on this clone: The target antigen is unknown.

General observations from the study: What antigens the expanded peripheral T cells recognized was never established.

The input for sequencing was CD4+ or CD8+ T cells sorted from blood, taken in a trial of the OX40 agonist ivuxolimab. The chain has TRBV5-1 and TRBJ2-1; perhaps TRBD2 as D (6 bases). This clonotype was obtained from an adult with an advanced solid tumor such as melanoma, head and neck, liver or kidney cancer. The CDR3 nucleotides are TGCGCCAGCAGCTTGATGGCAGGGTGGGGGGATGAGCAGTTCTTC. Its translation is CASSLMAGWGDEQFF.